There are many counts of the clone carrying this TCR beta chain. Its specificity is unknown. This sample is part of a study of T cells in Graves' hyperthyroidism and ophthalmopathy. What was amplified from RNA transcripts were TCR beta CDR3 regions. HTBI primers were used for first-round RT-PCR of the TCR CDR3. TCRdb analysed the multiplex PCR reads with MiXCR anew, one entry per CDR3 protein. The sample lists approximately 620,000 distinct CDR3 sequences, 11% to 15% occurring once. Whole-study findings and limits: Ophthalmopathy and stable hyperthyroidism were told apart by a 13 V-J model. Most thyroid clonotypes expanded above 0.001 were also detected in blood.

Each diagnosis drew on symptoms, thyroxine, TRAb, thyroid ultrasound and orbital computed tomography findings. Trimming at V came to 4 bases and at J to 5 bases, leaving 5 bases not matched to a gene. The CDR3 extends over 15 amino acids. Germline CDR1 is LNHNV and CDR2 is YYDKDF (reference sequence). The chain employs TRBV15 and TRBJ1-4, with 9 bases that match TRBD1. The material sequenced was blood. The sequence was obtained from a woman aged 25 to 39 with Graves' hyperthyroidism that later progressed to Graves' ophthalmopathy. The DNA for the CDR3 is TGTGCCACCAGCAATATGGGGACAGGGAATGAAAAACTGTTTTTT. Its translation: CATSNMGTGNEKLFF.